The present entry profiles one T cell receptor beta chain with its context. These data are taken from a study of shared T cell receptors in the human thymus. The CDR3 length is 19 residues. V dropped 0 bases and J dropped 4; count of bases not matched to a gene: 17. Germline assignment: CDR1 LGHNA and CDR2 YNFKEQ. Repertoires were generated with immunoSEQ multiplex PCR, while TCRdb's copy carries only in-frame clones and drops some. The sample shows roughly 560,000 clones, 75% to 80% of them seen only once. The same data also contributed to another study, on human thymus T cells.

This clonotype was sampled from a boy under two years old with a congenital heart defect. The rearrangement uses TRBV4-2 and TRBJ2-7; TRBD2 aligns across 8 bases. The source material was thymocytes. The CDR3 sequence: CASSQDHGSGTTLLYEQYF. For the CDR3, the DNA is TGTGCCAGCAGCCAAGATCATGGTAGCGGGACCACACTTCTTTACGAGCAGTACTTC.